One and the same sample provided the 21 T cell receptor beta chains below, sequenced in a study of early T cells in non-severe SARS-CoV-2 infection. MiXCR was run by TCRdb on the 5' RACE reads, yielding one entry per CDR3 protein. The repertoire holds fewer than 55,000 distinct CDR3 sequences, with more than 9% as singletons. Sequencing was performed on whole blood. All receptors derive from an adult who was a healthcare worker with PCR-confirmed SARS-CoV-2 infection or an uninfected control (not recorded which).

The chain combines TRBV9 with TRBJ1-2; D might be TRBD1 (6 bases). This CDR3 has 13 amino acids. The germline CDR1 and CDR2 sequences are SGDLS and YYNGEE. The V gene lost 0 bases and the J gene lost 4 bases, with 7 bases spanning the gap. The CDR3 bases are TGTGCCAGCAGCGTAGAGGGGGTCTATGGCTACACCTTC. Protein product: CASSVEGVYGYTF. The variable domain in full, completed from reference TRBV9 and TRBJ1-2, reads DSGVTQTPKHLITATGQRVTLRCSPRSGDLSVYWYQQSLDQGLQFLIQYYNGEERAKGNILERFSAQQFPDLHSELNLSSLELGDSALYFCASSVEGVYGYTFGSGTRLTVV.

This clonotype was recorded a few times. The rearrangement links TRBV28 to TRBJ2-3; 9 bases match TRBD2. Germline lookup yields CDR1 MDHEN and CDR2 SYDVKM. J gave up 0 bases and V 10 bases, and 14 bases lay outside the gene matches. The CDR3 extends over 17 amino acids. The CDR3 protein is CATQAFSGSRSTDTQYF. CDR3 nucleotides: TGTGCCACCCAAGCTTTTAGCGGGAGTCGGAGCACAGATACGCAGTATTTT.

The chain carries TRBV19 and TRBJ2-2, with TRBD2 as a possible D gene (5 bases). Trimming cost V 3 bases and J 8 bases, with 16 bases left between them. This CDR3 is built from 15 residues. CDR1 LNHDA and CDR2 SQIVND come from the germline V gene (reference sequence). CDR3 residues: CASSILAGDRGELFF. The CDR3 DNA sequence: TGTGCCAGTAGTATCCTGGCGGGCGATCGGGGGGAGCTGTTTTTT.

This clonotype has just a few counts. The chain combines TRBV11-3 with TRBJ2-1; 9 nucleotides match TRBD2. This CDR3 spans 15 amino acids. Germline V lookup: CDR1 SGHNT, CDR2 YENEEA. J was trimmed by 7 bases and V by 3 bases; bases with no gene match: 7. CDR3: CASSLASGTGNEQFF. CDR3 sequence (DNA): TGTGCCAGCAGCTTGGCTAGCGGGACTGGAAATGAGCAGTTCTTC.

This clonotype was seen ten or more times. The chain carries TRBV6-5 and TRBJ2-7; 9 bases align to TRBD1. The germline V gene encodes CDR1 MNHEY and CDR2 SVGAGI. The CDR3 runs 14 residues. With V trimmed by 2 bases and J by 6 bases, 5 bases remained unmatched. This CDR3 is CASSYGTGGREQYF. CDR3 in DNA: TGTGCCAGCAGTTACGGTACAGGGGGCCGCGAGCAGTACTTC.

This clonotype was found a few times. This rearrangement joins TRBV10-3 to TRBJ1-1, with D hard to call. Germline CDR1 and CDR2: ENHRY and SYGVKD. The CDR3 consists of 14 residues. Trimming stripped 6 bases from V and 3 bases from J, with 14 bases between. The CDR3 reads CAISRTAEDTEAFF. CDR3 nucleotide sequence: TGTGCCATCAGCAGGACCGCGGAGGACACTGAAGCTTTCTTT.

This clonotype showed up just a few times. This sequence joins TRBV5-1 and TRBJ2-5; no definite D call. In germline, CDR1 is SGHRS, CDR2 YFSETQ. V was pared by 2 bases and J by 4 bases, with 3 bases between. This CDR3 is built from 11 residues. The CDR3: CASSLRETQYF. The CDR3 DNA follows: TGCGCCAGCAGCTTAAGAGAGACCCAGTACTTC. Full variable domain (missing parts from reference TRBV5-1 and TRBJ2-5): KAGVTQTPRYLIKTRGQQVTLSCSPISGHRSVSWYQQTPGQGLQFLFEYFSETQRNKGNFPGRFSGRQFSNSRSEMNVSTLELGDSALYLCASSLRETQYFGPGTRLLVL.

This clonotype was counted ten times or more. The rearrangement links TRBV20-1 to TRBJ1-2; 10 bases map to TRBD1. V lost 6 bases and J lost 3; bases outside the gene matches: 4. Germline CDR1 is DFQATT and CDR2 is SNEGSKA (reference sequence). CDR3 length: 13 residues. The CDR3 DNA reads TGCAGTGCGGGACAGGGGCAAGACTATGGCTACACCTTC. It encodes CSAGQGQDYGYTF.

V gene TRBV20-1 combines with J gene TRBJ2-1; D is ambiguous. The ends were cut back, 5 bases at V and 5 bases at J, with 7 bases in the middle. CDR1 is DFQATT, CDR2 SNEGSKA, per germline (reference sequence). The CDR3 is made up of 11 amino acids. The CDR3: CSALGNNEQFF. For the CDR3, the DNA is TGCAGTGCTCTGGGGAACAATGAGCAGTTCTTC.

This clonotype was detected ten times or more. The V call is TRBV9, the J call TRBJ1-1; D gene uncertain. The CDR3 contains 13 residues. Germline V gives CDR1 SGDLS, CDR2 YYNGEE. V lost 1 base to trimming and J lost 2 bases, with 6 bases between them. The CDR3 DNA reads TGTGCCAGCAGCGTAAACAGTAACACTGAAGCTTTCTTT. Its translation: CASSVNSNTEAFF.

This clonotype was observed at least ten times. The chain couples TRBV4-2 to TRBJ1-2; D is undetermined. Trimming shortened V by 0 bases and J by 2 bases, and 7 bases separated the two germline ends. The CDR3 loop spans 14 amino acids. Germline CDR1 is LGHNA and CDR2 is YNFKEQ. CDR3 sequence (DNA): TGTGCCAGCAGCCAAGAAATGAGAAACTATGGCTACACCTTC. This encodes CASSQEMRNYGYTF.

There are many counts of this clonotype. The rearrangement links TRBV2 to TRBJ2-1; the match to TRBD2 covers 7 bases. The CDR3 spans 14 residues. The V segment lost 4 bases and the J segment 10 bases; nucleotides outside the gene matches: 10. In germline, CDR1 is SNHLY, CDR2 FYNNEI. Written as DNA, the CDR3 is TGTGCCAGCAGTGTCGGAGCGGGATTCGGAGAGCAGTTCTTC. Its protein is CASSVGAGFGEQFF.

This clonotype was observed at least ten times. The chain joins TRBV18 to TRBJ1-6; no firm D call. The germline V gene has CDR1 KGHSH and CDR2 LQKENI. The CDR3 runs 14 residues. Deletions cut 4 bases from V and 5 bases from J, with 9 bases between. CDR3 amino acids: CASSQGPDNSPLHF. CDR3 DNA: TGTGCCAGCTCACAAGGTCCGGATAATTCACCCCTCCACTTT.

This clonotype is termed medium-sized (0.01 to 0.1%). This chain uses TRBV30 with TRBJ2-1; unclear D gene. V lost 0 bases, J lost 5 bases, and 8 bases lay in between. Germline V lookup: CDR1 GTSNPN, CDR2 SVGIG (reference sequence). The CDR3 consists of 13 residues. CDR3 sequence (DNA): TGTGCCTGGAGTGTTTCAGAGAACAATGAGCAGTTCTTC. It specifies CAWSVSENNEQFF. The whole variable domain, filled in from reference TRBV30 and TRBJ2-1, reads SQTIHQWPATLVQPVGSPLSLECTVEGTSNPNLYWYRQAAGRGLQLLFYSVGIGQISSEVPQNLSASRPQDRQFILSSKKLLLSDSGFYLCAWSVSENNEQFFGPGTRLTVL.

Many counts were recorded for this clonotype. Written as DNA, the CDR3 is TGCGCCAGCAGCTTGGTATTGGGAGGTGGAACAGATACGCAGTATTTT. Translating gives CASSLVLGGGTDTQYF. The V gene is TRBV5-1, the J gene TRBJ2-3, with a weak D call TRBD2 (6 bases). Germline V lookup: CDR1 SGHRS, CDR2 YFSETQ. The V end was cut by 0 bases, the J end by 3 bases, with 14 bases between. The length of the CDR3 is 16 residues.

The genes are TRBV5-1 and TRBJ1-1; no clear D. The CDR3 sequence is 14 residues long. Trimming shortened V by 5 bases and J by 9 bases, and 20 bases separated the two germline ends. Per germline, CDR1 SGHRS and CDR2 YFSETQ. CDR3 sequence: CASSLSGPPSKAFF. The CDR3, as DNA: TGCGCCAGCAGTTTATCCGGGCCCCCCTCTAAAGCTTTCTTT.

This clonotype appeared a single time. The chain uses TRBV29-1 and TRBJ2-3, with no clear D. Per the germline V gene, CDR1 is SQVTM and CDR2 is ANQGSEA. The CDR3 spans 12 residues. Trimming shortened V by 2 bases and J by 7 bases, and 10 bases separated the two germline ends. The CDR3 loop is CSVERAAYTQYF. The CDR3 DNA reads TGCAGCGTTGAACGGGCCGCTTATACGCAGTATTTT.

Many counts were recorded for this clonotype. The chain is built from TRBV7-2 and TRBJ2-2, with a tentative D call TRBD2 (6 bases). V dropped 4 bases and J dropped 4 bases, with 13 bases sitting between them. CDR3 size: 15 residues. CDR1 is SGHTA and CDR2 is FQGNSA in the germline V gene. DNA of the CDR3: TGTGCCAGCAGCTATCACAAGCGGGTCACCGGGGAGCTGTTTTTT. Protein: CASSYHKRVTGELFF.

This clonotype was seen repeatedly, ten times or more. The chain uses TRBV12-3 or TRBV12-4 and TRBJ1-5, with D maybe TRBD1 (6 bases). Trimming took off 7 bases at V and 7 bases at J, with 11 bases between the two ends. This CDR3 has 12 residues. For the CDR3, the DNA is TGTGCCAGCACCAGGGGATGGCAGCCCCAGCATTTT. Translated: CASTRGWQPQHF.

This clonotype was counted many times. V usage is TRBV14 and J usage is TRBJ2-3; 9 bases match TRBD2. The germline V gene encodes CDR1 SGHDN and CDR2 FVKESK. The V segment lost 0 bases and the J segment 2 bases; nucleotides outside the gene matches: 9. This CDR3 has 18 residues. The DNA for the CDR3 is TGTGCCAGCAGCCAAGATCATGCAGCGGGGGGTGCCACAGATACGCAGTATTTT. It yields the protein CASSQDHAAGGATDTQYF.

This clonotype has just a few counts. This chain joins TRBV7-2 and TRBJ2-3; possible D gene TRBD1, 6 bases. Between the trimmed V and J ends, which lost 3 bases and 6 bases, there was a span of 10 bases. From germline, CDR1 is SGHTA and CDR2 FQGNSA. The length of the CDR3 is 13 residues. The CDR3 nucleotides read TGTGCCAGCAGCTTCCAGGGGTTGGATACGCAGTATTTT. Its translation is CASSFQGLDTQYF.